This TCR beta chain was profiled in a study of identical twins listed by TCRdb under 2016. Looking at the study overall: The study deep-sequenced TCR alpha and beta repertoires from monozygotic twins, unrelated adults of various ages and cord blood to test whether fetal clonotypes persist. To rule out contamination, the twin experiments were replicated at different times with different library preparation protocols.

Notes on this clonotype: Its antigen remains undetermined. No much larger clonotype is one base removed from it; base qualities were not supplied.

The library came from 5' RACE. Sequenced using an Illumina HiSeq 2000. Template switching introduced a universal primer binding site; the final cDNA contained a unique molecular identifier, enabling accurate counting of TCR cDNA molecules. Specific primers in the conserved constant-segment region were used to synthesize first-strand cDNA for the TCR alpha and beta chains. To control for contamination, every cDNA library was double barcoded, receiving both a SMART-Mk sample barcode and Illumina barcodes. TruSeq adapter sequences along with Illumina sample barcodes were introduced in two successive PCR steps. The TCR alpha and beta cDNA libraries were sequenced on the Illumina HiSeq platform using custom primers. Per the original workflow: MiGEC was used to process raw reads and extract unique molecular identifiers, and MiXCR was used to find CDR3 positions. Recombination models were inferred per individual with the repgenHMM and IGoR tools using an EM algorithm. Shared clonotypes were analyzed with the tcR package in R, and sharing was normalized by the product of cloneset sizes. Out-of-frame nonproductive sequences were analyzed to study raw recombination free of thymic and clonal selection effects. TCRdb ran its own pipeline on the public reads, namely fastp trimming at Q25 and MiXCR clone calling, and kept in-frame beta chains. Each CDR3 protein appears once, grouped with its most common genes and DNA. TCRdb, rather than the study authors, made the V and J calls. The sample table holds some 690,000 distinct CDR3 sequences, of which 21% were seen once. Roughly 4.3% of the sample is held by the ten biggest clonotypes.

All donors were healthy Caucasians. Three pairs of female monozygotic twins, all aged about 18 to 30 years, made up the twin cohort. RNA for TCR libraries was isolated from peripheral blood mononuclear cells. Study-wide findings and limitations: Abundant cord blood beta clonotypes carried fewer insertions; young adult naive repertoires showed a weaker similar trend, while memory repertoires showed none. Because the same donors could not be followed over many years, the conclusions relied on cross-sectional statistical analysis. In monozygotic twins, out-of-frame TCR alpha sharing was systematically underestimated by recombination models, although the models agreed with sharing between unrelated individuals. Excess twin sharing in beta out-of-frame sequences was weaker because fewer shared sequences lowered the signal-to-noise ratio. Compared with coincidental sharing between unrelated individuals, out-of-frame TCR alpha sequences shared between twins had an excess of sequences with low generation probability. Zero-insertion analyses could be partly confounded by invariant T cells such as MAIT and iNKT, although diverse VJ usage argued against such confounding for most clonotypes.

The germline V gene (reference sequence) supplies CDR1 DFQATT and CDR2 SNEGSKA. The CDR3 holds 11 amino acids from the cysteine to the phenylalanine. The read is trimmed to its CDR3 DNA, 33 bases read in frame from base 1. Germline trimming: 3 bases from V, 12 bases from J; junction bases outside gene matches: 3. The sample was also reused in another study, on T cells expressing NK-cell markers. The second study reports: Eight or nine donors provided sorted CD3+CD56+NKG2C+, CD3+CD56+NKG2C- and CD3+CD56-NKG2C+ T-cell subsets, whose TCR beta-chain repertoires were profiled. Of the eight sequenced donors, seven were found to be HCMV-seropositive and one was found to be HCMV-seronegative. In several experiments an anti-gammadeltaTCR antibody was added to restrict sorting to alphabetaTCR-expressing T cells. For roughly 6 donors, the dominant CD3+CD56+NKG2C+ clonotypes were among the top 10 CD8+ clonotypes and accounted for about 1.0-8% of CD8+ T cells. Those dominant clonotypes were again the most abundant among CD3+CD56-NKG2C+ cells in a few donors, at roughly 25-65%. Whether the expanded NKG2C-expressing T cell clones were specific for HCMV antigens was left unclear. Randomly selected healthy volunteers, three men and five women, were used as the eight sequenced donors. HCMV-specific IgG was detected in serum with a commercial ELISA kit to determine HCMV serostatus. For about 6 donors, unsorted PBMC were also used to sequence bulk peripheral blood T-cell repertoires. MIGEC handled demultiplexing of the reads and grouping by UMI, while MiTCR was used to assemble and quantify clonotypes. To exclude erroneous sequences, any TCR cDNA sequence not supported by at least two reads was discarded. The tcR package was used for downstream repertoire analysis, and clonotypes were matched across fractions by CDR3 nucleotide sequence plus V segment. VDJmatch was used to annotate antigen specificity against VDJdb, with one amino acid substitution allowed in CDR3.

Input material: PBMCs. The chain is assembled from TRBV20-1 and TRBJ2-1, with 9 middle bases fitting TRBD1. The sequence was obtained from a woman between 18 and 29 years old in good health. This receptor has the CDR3 CSARDRGGQFF. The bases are TGCAGTGCTAGGGACAGGGGTGGGCAGTTCTTC.